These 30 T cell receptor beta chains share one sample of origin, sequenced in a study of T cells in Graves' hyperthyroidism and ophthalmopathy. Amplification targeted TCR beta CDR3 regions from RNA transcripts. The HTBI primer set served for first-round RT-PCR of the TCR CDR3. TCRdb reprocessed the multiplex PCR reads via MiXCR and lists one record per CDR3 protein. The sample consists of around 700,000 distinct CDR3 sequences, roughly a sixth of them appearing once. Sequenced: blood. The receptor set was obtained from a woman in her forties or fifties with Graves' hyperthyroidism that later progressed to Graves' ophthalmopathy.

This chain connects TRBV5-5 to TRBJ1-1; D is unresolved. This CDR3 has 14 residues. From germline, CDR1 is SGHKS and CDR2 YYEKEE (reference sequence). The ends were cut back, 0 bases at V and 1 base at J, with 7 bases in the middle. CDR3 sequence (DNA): TGTGCCAGCAGCTTGGGTGCCCCGAACACTGAAGCTTTCTTT. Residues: CASSLGAPNTEAFF.

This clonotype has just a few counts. This chain's CDR3 is CASIGGGELFF. CDR3 nucleotides: TGTGCCAGCATTGGGGGCGGGGAGCTGTTTTTT. This chain uses TRBV6-1 with TRBJ2-2; either TRBD1 or TRBD2 may supply D (5 bases each). The ends were cut back, 7 bases at V and 7 bases at J, with 7 bases in the middle. Germline lookup yields CDR1 MNHNS and CDR2 SASEGT. The CDR3 is 11 residues long.

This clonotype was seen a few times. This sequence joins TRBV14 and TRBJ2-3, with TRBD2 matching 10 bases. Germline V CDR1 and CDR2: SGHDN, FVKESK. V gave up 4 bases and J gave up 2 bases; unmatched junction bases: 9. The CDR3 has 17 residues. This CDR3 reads CASSLTQLAGTTDTQYF. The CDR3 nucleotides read TGTGCCAGCAGCCTAACCCAACTAGCGGGAACCACAGATACGCAGTATTTT.

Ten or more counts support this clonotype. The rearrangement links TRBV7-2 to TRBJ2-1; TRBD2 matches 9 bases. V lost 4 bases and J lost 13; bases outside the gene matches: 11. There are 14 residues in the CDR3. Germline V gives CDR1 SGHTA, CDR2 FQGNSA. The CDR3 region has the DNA TGTGCCAGCAGCTCTAGGGCAATAGCGGGGGACCAGTTCTTC. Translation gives CASSSRAIAGDQFF.

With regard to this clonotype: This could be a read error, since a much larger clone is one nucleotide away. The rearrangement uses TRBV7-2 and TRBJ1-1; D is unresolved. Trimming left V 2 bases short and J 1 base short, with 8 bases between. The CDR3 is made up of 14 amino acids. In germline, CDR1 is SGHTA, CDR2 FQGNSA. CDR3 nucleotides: TGTGCCAGCAGCTTAAGACAACCGAACACTGAAGCTTTCTTT. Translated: CASSLRQPNTEAFF.

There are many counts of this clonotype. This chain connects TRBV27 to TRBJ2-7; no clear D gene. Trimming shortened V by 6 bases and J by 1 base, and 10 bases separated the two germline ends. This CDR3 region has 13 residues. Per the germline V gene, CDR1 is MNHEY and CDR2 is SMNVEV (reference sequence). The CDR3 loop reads CASSFGQSYEQYF. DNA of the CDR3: TGTGCCAGCAGCTTTGGTCAGTCCTACGAGCAGTACTTC.

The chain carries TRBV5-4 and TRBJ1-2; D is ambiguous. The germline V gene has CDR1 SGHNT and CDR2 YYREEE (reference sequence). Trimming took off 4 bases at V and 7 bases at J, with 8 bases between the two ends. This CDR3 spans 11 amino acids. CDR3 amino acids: CASSARAGYTF. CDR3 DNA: TGTGCCAGCAGCGCCAGAGCTGGCTACACCTTC.

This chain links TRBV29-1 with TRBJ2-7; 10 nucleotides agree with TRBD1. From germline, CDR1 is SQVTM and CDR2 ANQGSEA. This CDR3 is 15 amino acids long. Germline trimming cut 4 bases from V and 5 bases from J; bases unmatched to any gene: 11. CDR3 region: CSVAADRGRRDEQYF. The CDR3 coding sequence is TGCAGCGTTGCTGCCGACAGGGGGCGAAGGGACGAGCAGTACTTC.

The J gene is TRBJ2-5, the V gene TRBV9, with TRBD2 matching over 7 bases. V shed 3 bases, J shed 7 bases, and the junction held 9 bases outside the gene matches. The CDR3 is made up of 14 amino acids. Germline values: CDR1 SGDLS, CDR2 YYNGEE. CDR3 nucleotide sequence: TGTGCCAGCAGCGCAGGCGGTGAGCGGGGGACCCAGTACTTC. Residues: CASSAGGERGTQYF. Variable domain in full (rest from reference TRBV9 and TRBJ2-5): DSGVTQTPKHLITATGQRVTLRCSPRSGDLSVYWYQQSLDQGLQFLIQYYNGEERAKGNILERFSAQQFPDLHSELNLSSLELGDSALYFCASSAGGERGTQYFGPGTRLLVL.

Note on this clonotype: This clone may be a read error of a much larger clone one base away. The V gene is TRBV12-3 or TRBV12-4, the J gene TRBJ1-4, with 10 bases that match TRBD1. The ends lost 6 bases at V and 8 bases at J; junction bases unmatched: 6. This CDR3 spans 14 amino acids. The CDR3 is CASSPGQGPEKLFF. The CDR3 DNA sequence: TGTGCCAGCAGCCCGGGACAGGGGCCGGAAAAACTGTTTTTT.

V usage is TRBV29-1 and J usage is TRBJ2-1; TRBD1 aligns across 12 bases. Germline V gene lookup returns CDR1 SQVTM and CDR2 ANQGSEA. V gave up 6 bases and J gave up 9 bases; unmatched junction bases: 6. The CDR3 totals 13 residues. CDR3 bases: TGCAGCGTGGCGGGGACAGGGGGCTCTGAGCAGTTCTTC. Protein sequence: CSVAGTGGSEQFF.

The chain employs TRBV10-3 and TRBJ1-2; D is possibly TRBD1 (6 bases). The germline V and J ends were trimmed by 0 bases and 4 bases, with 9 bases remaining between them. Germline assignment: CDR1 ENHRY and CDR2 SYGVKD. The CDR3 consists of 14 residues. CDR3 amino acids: CAISESTGGYGYTF. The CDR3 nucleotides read TGTGCCATCAGTGAGTCGACAGGCGGCTATGGCTACACCTTC.

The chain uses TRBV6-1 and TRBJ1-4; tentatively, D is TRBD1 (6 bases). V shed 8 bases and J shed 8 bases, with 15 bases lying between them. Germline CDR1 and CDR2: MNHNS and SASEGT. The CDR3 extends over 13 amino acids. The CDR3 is CASHQQGIEKLFF. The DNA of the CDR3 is TGTGCCAGCCACCAACAGGGAATCGAAAAACTGTTTTTT.

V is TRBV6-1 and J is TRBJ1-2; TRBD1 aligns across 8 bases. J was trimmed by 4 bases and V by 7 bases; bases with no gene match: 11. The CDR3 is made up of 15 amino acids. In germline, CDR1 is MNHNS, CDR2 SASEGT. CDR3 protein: CASNRQGPQPYGYTF. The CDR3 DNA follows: TGTGCCAGCAATAGACAGGGGCCACAACCCTATGGCTACACCTTC.

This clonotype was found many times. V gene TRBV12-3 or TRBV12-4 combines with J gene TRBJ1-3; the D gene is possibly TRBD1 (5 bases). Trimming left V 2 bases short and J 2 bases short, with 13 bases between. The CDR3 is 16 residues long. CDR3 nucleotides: TGTGCCAGCAGTTTATTAGGGGAACGGCCTGGAAACACCATATATTTT. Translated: CASSLLGERPGNTIYF.

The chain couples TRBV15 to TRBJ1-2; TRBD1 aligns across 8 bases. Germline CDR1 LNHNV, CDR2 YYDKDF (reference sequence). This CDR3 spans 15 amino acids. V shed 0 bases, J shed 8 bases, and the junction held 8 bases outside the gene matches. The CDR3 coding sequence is TGTGCCACCAGCAGAGATCGGAGACAGGGGAGAGGCTACACCTTC. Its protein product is CATSRDRRQGRGYTF. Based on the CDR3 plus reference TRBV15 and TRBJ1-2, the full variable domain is DAMVIQNPRYQVTQFGKPVTLSCSQTLNHNVMYWYQQKSSQAPKLLFHYYDKDFNNEADTPDNFQSRRPNTSFCFLDIRSPGLGDTAMYLCATSRDRRQGRGYTFGSGTRLTVV.

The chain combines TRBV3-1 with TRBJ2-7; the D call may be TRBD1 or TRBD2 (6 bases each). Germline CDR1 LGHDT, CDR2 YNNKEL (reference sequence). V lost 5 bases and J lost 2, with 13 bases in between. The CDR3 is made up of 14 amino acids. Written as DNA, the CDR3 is TGTGCCAGCAGCAGGACAGCGGGCACCTACGAGCAGTACTTC. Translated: CASSRTAGTYEQYF.

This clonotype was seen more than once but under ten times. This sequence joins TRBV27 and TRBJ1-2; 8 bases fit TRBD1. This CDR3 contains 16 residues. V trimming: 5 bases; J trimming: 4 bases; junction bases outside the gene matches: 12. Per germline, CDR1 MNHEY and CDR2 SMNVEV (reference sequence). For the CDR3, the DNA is TGTGCCAGCAGTGCGGTCCGGACAGGGAGCCTCTATGGCTACACCTTC. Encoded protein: CASSAVRTGSLYGYTF.

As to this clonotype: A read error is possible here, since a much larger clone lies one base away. The CDR3 DNA reads as TGTGCCAGCAGCTTGCGGGGGCAGGCAGCTTTACCCCTCCACTTT. It is translated as CASSLRGQAALPLHF. This chain connects TRBV11-1 to TRBJ1-6, with D possibly TRBD1 on 6 matching bases. V lost 3 bases to trimming and J lost 12 bases, with 18 bases between them. Germline V gives CDR1 SGHAT, CDR2 FQDESV (reference sequence). The CDR3 totals 15 residues.

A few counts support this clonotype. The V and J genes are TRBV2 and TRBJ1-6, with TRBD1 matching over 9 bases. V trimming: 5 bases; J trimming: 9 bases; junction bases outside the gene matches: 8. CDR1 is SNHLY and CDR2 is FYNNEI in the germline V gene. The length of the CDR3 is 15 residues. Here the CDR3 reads CASSPPGQGFSPLHF. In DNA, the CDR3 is TGTGCCAGCAGTCCACCGGGACAGGGATTTTCACCCCTCCACTTT.

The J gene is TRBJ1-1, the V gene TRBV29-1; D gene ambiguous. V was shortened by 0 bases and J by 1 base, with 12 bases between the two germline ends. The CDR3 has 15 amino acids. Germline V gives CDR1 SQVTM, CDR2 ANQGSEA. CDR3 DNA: TGCAGCGTTGAAGAGGCAGGTGGCTGGAACACTGAAGCTTTCTTT. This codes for CSVEEAGGWNTEAFF.

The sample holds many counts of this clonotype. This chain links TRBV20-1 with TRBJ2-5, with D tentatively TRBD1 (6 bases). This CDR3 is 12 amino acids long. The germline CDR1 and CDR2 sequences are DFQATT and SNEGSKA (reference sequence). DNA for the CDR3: TGCAGCCGGGGACACCCCCAAGAGACCCAGTACTTC. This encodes CSRGHPQETQYF.

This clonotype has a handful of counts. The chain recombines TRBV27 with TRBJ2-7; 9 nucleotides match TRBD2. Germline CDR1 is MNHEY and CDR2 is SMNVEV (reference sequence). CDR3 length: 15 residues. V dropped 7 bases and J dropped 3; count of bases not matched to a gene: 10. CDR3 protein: CASKSGGGEYYEQYF. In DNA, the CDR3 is TGTGCCAGCAAGTCGGGCGGGGGGGAATACTACGAGCAGTACTTC.

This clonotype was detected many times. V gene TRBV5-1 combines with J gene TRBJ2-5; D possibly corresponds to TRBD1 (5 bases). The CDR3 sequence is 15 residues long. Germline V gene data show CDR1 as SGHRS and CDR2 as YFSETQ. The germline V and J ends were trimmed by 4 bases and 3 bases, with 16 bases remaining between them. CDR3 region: CASSPLTVTEETQYF. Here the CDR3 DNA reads TGCGCCAGCAGCCCCCTGACCGTGACAGAAGAGACCCAGTACTTC.

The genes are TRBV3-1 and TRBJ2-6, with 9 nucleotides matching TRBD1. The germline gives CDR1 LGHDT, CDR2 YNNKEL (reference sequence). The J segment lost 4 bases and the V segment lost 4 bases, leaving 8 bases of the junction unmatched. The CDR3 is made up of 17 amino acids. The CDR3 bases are TGTGCCAGCAGCCCTACCGGGACAGGGAGCGGGGCCAACGTCCTGACTTTC. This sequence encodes CASSPTGTGSGANVLTF.

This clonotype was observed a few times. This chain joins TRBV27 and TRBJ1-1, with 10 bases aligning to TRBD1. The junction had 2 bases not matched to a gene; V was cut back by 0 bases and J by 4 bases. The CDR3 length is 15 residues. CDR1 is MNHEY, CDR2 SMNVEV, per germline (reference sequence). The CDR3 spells CASSLSTGGGTEAFF. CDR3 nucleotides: TGTGCCAGCAGTTTATCGACAGGGGGCGGCACTGAAGCTTTCTTT.

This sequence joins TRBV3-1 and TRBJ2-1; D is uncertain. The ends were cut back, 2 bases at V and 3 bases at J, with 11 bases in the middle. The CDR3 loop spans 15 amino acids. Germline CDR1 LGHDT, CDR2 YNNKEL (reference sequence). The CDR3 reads CASSQHGPHYNEQFF. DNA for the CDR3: TGTGCCAGCAGCCAACACGGGCCTCACTACAATGAGCAGTTCTTC.

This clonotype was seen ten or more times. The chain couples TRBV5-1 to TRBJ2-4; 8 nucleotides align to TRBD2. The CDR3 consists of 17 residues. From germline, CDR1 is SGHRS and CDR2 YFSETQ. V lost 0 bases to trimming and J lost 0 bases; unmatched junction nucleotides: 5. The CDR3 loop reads CASSLALAGGAKNIQYF. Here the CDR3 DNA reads TGCGCCAGCAGCTTGGCCCTGGCGGGGGGAGCCAAAAACATTCAGTACTTC.

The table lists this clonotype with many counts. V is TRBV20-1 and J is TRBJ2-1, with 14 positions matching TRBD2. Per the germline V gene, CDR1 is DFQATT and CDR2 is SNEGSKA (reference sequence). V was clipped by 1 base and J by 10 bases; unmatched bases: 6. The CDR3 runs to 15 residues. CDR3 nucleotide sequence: TGCAGTGCTAGAGCCGGGACTAGCGGGGGAGGAGAGCAGTTCTTC. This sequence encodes CSARAGTSGGGEQFF.

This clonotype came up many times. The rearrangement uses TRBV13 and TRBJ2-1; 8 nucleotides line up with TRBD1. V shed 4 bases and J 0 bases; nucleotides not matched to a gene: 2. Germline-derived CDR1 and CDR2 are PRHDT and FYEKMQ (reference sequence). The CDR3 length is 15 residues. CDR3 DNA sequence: TGTGCCAGCAGCTCCGGGACAGGCTCCTACAATGAGCAGTTCTTC. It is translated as CASSSGTGSYNEQFF.